The T cell receptor (beta chain) under discussion was sequenced for a study of cytomegalovirus exposure and HLA in healthy donors. The study's findings and limits: Previously analyzed data showed that most TCR beta V segments were productive at a frequency of about 90% or about 30%.

The CDR3 has 14 amino acids. Per germline, CDR1 LNHDA and CDR2 SQIVND (reference sequence). Trimming stripped 3 bases from V and 4 bases from J, with 12 bases between. On this clone itself: Its antigen is currently unknown.

PCR primers comprised 60 Vbeta and 13 Jbeta primers. Some clones are missing from TCRdb's copy, which holds only in-frame ones; the method was immunoSEQ multiplex PCR. The sample holds fewer than 150,000 clones, approximately 80% seen once. The sequenced sample was PBMCs. The chain has TRBV19 and TRBJ1-2, with D perhaps TRBD1 (5 bases). The source is a woman between 18 and 29 years old in good health and CMV-seronegative. The CDR3 bases are TGTGCCAGTAGTATTCGGCAGGGAGGCTATGGCTACACCTTC. Translation: CASSIRQGGYGYTF.